This T cell receptor (beta chain) appears in the sequencing data of a study of shared clonotypes between healthy human individuals. The assay was immunoSEQ multiplex PCR, and TCRdb's table has in-frame clones only and misses some. Counted here are millions of clones, over 85% occurring once; the ten biggest clones make up 0.1% to 0.15%. There are 15 residues in the CDR3. With V trimmed by 0 bases and J by 3 bases, 2 bases remained unmatched. Per the germline V gene, CDR1 is MGHRA and CDR2 is YSYEKL. This TCR was sampled from a man aged 18-30 years in good health. V gene TRBV4-1 combines with J gene TRBJ1-1, with 9 bases fitting TRBD1. Sequenced sample: naive CD4+ T cells sorted from blood. The subset is: CD45RA+ positively selected. The CDR3 sequence: CASSQDDRGDTEAFF. The CDR3 coding sequence is TGCGCCAGCAGCCAAGATGACAGGGGGGACACTGAAGCTTTCTTT.